This TCR beta chain derives from a study of blood T cell repertoires in COVID-19. The ends lost 3 bases at V and 3 bases at J; junction bases unmatched: 4. Germline-derived CDR1 and CDR2 are MDHEN and SYDVKM. The CDR3 runs 14 residues. This clone was observed a few times. In the authors' methods: Researchers report that nucleated cell counts were estimated from reference gene primer amplification. The assay was immunoSEQ multiplex PCR, and TCRdb's table has in-frame clones only and misses some. That table is the source of V, J and clone size, and D and trimming were worked out from the DNA. The sample carries 60,000 or so clones, approximately 86% recorded once.

The V and J genes are TRBV28 and TRBJ1-1; the match to TRBD1 covers 7 bases. Sequenced: peripheral blood. The source of this sequence is a man between 60 and 75 years old with acute or convalescent COVID-19. The CDR3 nucleotides read TGTGCCAGCAGTTTCAGACAGGGCCACACTGAAGCTTTCTTT. It yields the protein CASSFRQGHTEAFF.